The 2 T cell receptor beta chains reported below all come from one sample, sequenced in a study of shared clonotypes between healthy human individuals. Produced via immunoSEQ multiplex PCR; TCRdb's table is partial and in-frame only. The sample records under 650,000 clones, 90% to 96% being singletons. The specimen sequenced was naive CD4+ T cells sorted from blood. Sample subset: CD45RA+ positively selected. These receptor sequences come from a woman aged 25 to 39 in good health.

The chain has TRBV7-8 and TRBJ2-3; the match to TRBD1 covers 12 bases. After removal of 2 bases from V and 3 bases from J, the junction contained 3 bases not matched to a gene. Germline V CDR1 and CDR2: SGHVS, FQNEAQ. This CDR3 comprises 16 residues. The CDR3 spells CASSLTGQGATDTQYF. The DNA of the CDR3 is TGTGCCAGCAGCTTAACGGGACAGGGGGCAACAGATACGCAGTATTTT.

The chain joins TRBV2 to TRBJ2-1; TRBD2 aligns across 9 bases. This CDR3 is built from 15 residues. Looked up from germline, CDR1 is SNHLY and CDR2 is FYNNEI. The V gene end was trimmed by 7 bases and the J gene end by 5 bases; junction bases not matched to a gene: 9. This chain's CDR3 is CASTIPTSGNNEQFF. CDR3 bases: TGTGCCAGCACCATCCCGACTAGCGGTAACAATGAGCAGTTCTTC.